This T cell receptor beta chain was found in a study of blood T cell repertoires in COVID-19. The overall study: PBMCs, B-cell-depleted T cells, or T cells provided the cDNA or gDNA that made up the material.

Between the trimmed V and J ends, which lost 6 bases and 4 bases, there was a span of 18 bases. The CDR3 contains 15 residues. Germline V gives CDR1 SGHRS, CDR2 YFSETQ. In the original processing: From reference gene primer amplification, estimates of nucleated cell counts were derived. Assay used: immunoSEQ multiplex PCR; TCRdb lists only in-frame clones, some missing. V and J calls and clone size are copied from that table; D and trimming were computed from the DNA. Of approximately 28,000 clones listed, roughly 87% are singletons. The V gene is TRBV5-1, the J gene TRBJ2-3; D perhaps matches TRBD2 (6 bases). This sequence originates from a man aged 55 to 69 with active COVID-19. What was sequenced was peripheral blood. CDR3 loop: CASKTGTWGSDTQYF. The CDR3 DNA is TGCGCCAGCAAGACCGGGACTTGGGGATCAGATACGCAGTATTTT.